The rows below give T cell receptor beta chains drawn from one sample of a study of blood T cell repertoires in COVID-19. Data came from immunoSEQ multiplex PCR; TCRdb stores just in-frame clones and leaves some out. The table lists 200,000 or so clones, over 75% of them singletons. Sequencing was carried out using peripheral blood. All receptors derive from a man between 60 and 75 years old with acute or convalescent COVID-19. Each CDR3 is given with its conserved first and last residue. D genes are given only for firm matches. Clone size, where shown, is once, few, many, or a class for clones that have expanded.

V,size,D,J,CDR3,DNA
TRBV6-5,-,TRBD1,TRBJ2-7,CASSQGQVSSYEQYF,TGTGCCAGCAGCCAGGGACAGGTGAGCTCCTACGAGCAGTACTTC
TRBV27,-,-,TRBJ2-6,CASRGGPGANVLTF,TGTGCCAGCAGAGGAGGGCCTGGGGCCAACGTCCTGACTTTC
TRBV7-9,-,-,TRBJ1-2,CASSLAGHSYGYTF,TGTGCCAGCAGCTTAGCCGGCCACAGCTATGGCTACACCTTC
TRBV15,-,-,TRBJ2-7,CATSRANVYEQYF,TGTGCCACCAGCAGAGCTAACGTCTACGAGCAGTACTTC
TRBV7-2,-,TRBD1,TRBJ1-1,CASSRGLGGGGNTEAFF,TGTGCCAGCAGCAGGGGGCTTGGGGGAGGAGGGAACACTGAAGCTTTCTTT
TRBV19,-,TRBD1,TRBJ2-1,CASSIGGRGSYNEQFF,TGTGCCAGTAGTATAGGGGGCAGGGGGAGCTACAATGAGCAGTTCTTC
TRBV7-6,-,TRBD2,TRBJ2-7,CASSLYHPGLAGVLYEQYF,TGTGCCAGCAGCTTATATCATCCGGGACTAGCGGGAGTTCTCTACGAGCAGTACTTC
TRBV7-2,-,-,TRBJ2-2,CASSAQGFAELFF,TGTGCCAGCAGCGCACAGGGATTTGCGGAGCTGTTTTTT
TRBV19,-,-,TRBJ1-5,CASTEGQTNNQPQHF,TGTGCCAGTACCGAAGGACAGACAAACAATCAGCCCCAGCATTTT
TRBV20-1,-,-,TRBJ2-1,CSASLGDSVYNEQFF,TGCAGTGCTAGTTTAGGGGACTCAGTATACAATGAGCAGTTCTTC
TRBV7-8,-,-,TRBJ1-5,CASSWGLRAEGYKQGNQPQHF,TGTGCCAGCAGCTGGGGCCTTCGGGCAGAAGGTTATAAGCAGGGCAATCAGCCCCAGCATTTT
TRBV5-1,once,TRBD2,TRBJ2-1,CASSRLAGPYNEQFF,TGCGCCAGCAGCCGCCTAGCGGGTCCCTACAATGAGCAGTTCTTC
TRBV7-3,-,TRBD1,TRBJ1-2,CASSLGGTANYGYTF,TGTGCCAGCAGCCTTGGCGGGACAGCTAACTATGGCTACACCTTC
TRBV30,-,-,TRBJ1-1,CAWSVRMNTEAFF,TGTGCCTGGAGTGTCCGTATGAACACTGAAGCTTTCTTT
TRBV2,-,-,TRBJ2-7,CASSETPWRQYF,TGTGCCAGCAGTGAAACACCCTGGAGGCAGTACTTC
TRBV28,few,-,TRBJ1-2,CASSSGMAYGYTF,TGTGCCAGCAGTTCCGGGATGGCCTATGGCTACACCTTC
TRBV27,-,-,TRBJ1-2,CASSSLRGYGYTF,TGTGCCAGCAGTTCCCTCAGGGGCTATGGCTACACCTTC
TRBV12-5,-,TRBD2,TRBJ2-1,CASAWAIAGDYNEQFF,TGTGCTAGTGCCTGGGCCATAGCGGGAGACTACAATGAGCAGTTCTTC
TRBV7-2,once,-,TRBJ1-5,CASSGSNQPQHF,TGTGCCAGCAGCGGGAGTAACCAGCCCCAGCATTTT
TRBV28,-,TRBD2,TRBJ2-1,CASSSSSSGSYNEQFF,TGTGCCAGCAGTTCGAGTTCCAGCGGGAGCTACAATGAGCAGTTCTTC
TRBV5-4,-,TRBD1,TRBJ2-7,CASSTPDRASGEQYF,TGTGCCAGCAGCACCCCTGACAGGGCGTCGGGCGAGCAGTACTTC
TRBV6-6,-,TRBD1,TRBJ2-5,CASSSRGETQYF,TGTGCCAGCAGTTCCAGGGGGGAGACCCAGTACTTC
TRBV19,-,-,TRBJ2-5,CASSRAPGLQETQYF,TGTGCCAGTAGCCGGGCCCCGGGACTTCAAGAGACCCAGTACTTC
TRBV5-8,-,-,TRBJ2-2,CASSTGQTLRAGELFF,TGTGCCAGCAGCACCGGACAGACATTGCGGGCCGGGGAGCTGTTTTTT
TRBV28,-,-,TRBJ1-6,CASVGAFTGSYNSPLHF,TGTGCCAGCGTAGGGGCCTTCACAGGCTCCTATAATTCACCCCTCCACTTT
TRBV3-1/TRBV3-2,-,TRBD2,TRBJ2-1,CASSQGGTSGYNEQFF,TGTGCCAGCAGCCAGGGTGGGACTAGCGGATACAATGAGCAGTTCTTC
TRBV24-1,once,TRBD2,TRBJ2-1,CATSDGTSGRREQFF,TGTGCCACCAGTGACGGGACTAGCGGGAGGCGGGAGCAGTTCTTC
TRBV19,-,TRBD2,TRBJ2-2,CASSTARGGGELFF,TGTGCCAGTAGTACGGCCCGGGGGGGCGGGGAGCTGTTTTTT
TRBV5-1,few,-,TRBJ2-1,CASSLGGKTSNEQFF,TGCGCCAGCAGCTTAGGCGGGAAGACATCGAATGAGCAGTTCTTC
TRBV2,-,TRBD1,TRBJ2-7,CASTDYRGVHEQYF,TGTGCCAGCACAGATTACAGGGGGGTCCACGAGCAGTACTTC
TRBV14,once,-,TRBJ2-2,CASSQGLEELFF,TGTGCCAGCAGCCAAGGCCTAGAGGAGCTGTTTTTT
TRBV28,-,-,TRBJ1-1,CASSSTGRGWTEAFF,TGTGCCAGCAGTTCCACCGGGAGGGGGTGGACTGAAGCTTTCTTT
TRBV28,-,-,TRBJ2-1,CATRDFNAGSYNEQFF,TGTGCCACCCGGGACTTCAATGCGGGCTCCTACAATGAGCAGTTCTTC
TRBV5-1,-,-,TRBJ1-1,CASSLGAVWNTEAFF,TGCGCCAGCAGCTTGGGGGCAGTTTGGAACACTGAAGCTTTCTTT
TRBV18,-,-,TRBJ2-5,CASSPTRDKETQYF,TGTGCCAGCTCACCGACTCGGGACAAGGAGACCCAGTACTTC
TRBV5-5,-,TRBD2,TRBJ2-7,CASSPSGLSSYEQYF,TGTGCCAGCAGCCCTAGCGGGCTATCGTCCTACGAGCAGTACTTC
TRBV18,-,-,TRBJ1-1,CASSPQGTEAFF,TGTGCCAGCTCACCTCAGGGTACTGAAGCTTTCTTT
TRBV7-3,-,-,TRBJ2-1,CASSRGSSGNEQFF,TGTGCCAGCAGCCGAGGATCTAGTGGAAATGAGCAGTTCTTC
TRBV25-1,few,-,TRBJ1-2,CASSTGRGTANYGYTF,TGTGCCAGCAGTACGGGGAGGGGGACCGCTAACTATGGCTACACCTTC
TRBV29-1,-,-,TRBJ2-2,CSVERSTGELFF,TGCAGCGTTGAAAGGAGCACCGGGGAGCTGTTTTTT
TRBV15,-,TRBD1,TRBJ2-7,CATSREGQGSYEQYF,TGTGCCACCAGCAGAGAGGGACAGGGTAGCTACGAGCAGTACTTC
TRBV6-5,-,TRBD2,TRBJ2-7,CASSSRPGGTYEQYF,TGTGCCAGCAGCTCACGACCGGGAGGAACCTACGAGCAGTACTTC
TRBV19,-,-,TRBJ2-7,CASSRGIYEQYF,TGTGCCAGTAGCCGGGGGATCTACGAGCAGTACTTC
TRBV7-9,few,TRBD1,TRBJ1-2,CASSLVRDSGWFGYTF,TGTGCCAGCAGCTTAGTAAGGGACAGCGGTTGGTTTGGCTACACCTTC
TRBV28,-,-,TRBJ1-2,CASTLSGLSGYGYTF,TGTGCCAGCACTTTATCGGGTTTATCGGGATACGGCTACACCTTC
TRBV9,once,TRBD1,TRBJ2-4,CASSPGTGGKNIQYF,TGTGCCAGCAGCCCGGGTACAGGGGGCAAAAACATTCAGTACTTC
TRBV28,-,TRBD1,TRBJ2-5,CASSLLSTGGETQYF,TGTGCCAGCAGTCTCCTTTCGACAGGGGGAGAGACCCAGTACTTC
TRBV27,-,TRBD1,TRBJ1-5,CASSPTGFNQPQHF,TGTGCCAGCAGCCCGACAGGGTTCAATCAGCCCCAGCATTTT
TRBV5-1,-,TRBD1,TRBJ1-4,CASSSRGPDEKLFF,TGCGCCAGCAGCTCCAGGGGGCCGGATGAAAAACTGTTTTTT
TRBV20-1,-,-,TRBJ2-1,CSAPGEQFF,TGCAGTGCCCCCGGGGAGCAGTTCTTC
TRBV14,-,TRBD2,TRBJ2-1,CASSLIAGGPYEQFF,TGTGCCAGCAGCCTTATAGCGGGAGGGCCCTATGAGCAGTTCTTC
TRBV12-5,-,-,TRBJ1-1,CASDSGRGETEAFF,TGTGCTAGTGACTCAGGGAGGGGAGAGACTGAAGCTTTCTTT